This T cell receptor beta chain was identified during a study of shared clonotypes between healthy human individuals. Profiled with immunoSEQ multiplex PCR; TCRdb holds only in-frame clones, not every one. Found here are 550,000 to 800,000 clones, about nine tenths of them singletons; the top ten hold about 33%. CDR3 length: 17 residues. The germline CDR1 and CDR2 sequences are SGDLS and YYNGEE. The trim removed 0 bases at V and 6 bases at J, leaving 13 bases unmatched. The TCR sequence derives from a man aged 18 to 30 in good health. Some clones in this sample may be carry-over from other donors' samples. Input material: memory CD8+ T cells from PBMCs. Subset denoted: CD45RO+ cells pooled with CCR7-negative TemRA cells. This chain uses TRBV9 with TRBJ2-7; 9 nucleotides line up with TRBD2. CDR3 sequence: CASSVGPGGRANFEQYF. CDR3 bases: TGTGCCAGCAGCGTAGGTCCAGGCGGGAGGGCCAACTTCGAGCAGTACTTC. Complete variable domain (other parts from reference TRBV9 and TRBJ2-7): DSGVTQTPKHLITATGQRVTLRCSPRSGDLSVYWYQQSLDQGLQFLIQYYNGEERAKGNILERFSAQQFPDLHSELNLSSLELGDSALYFCASSVGPGGRANFEQYFGPGTRLTVT.